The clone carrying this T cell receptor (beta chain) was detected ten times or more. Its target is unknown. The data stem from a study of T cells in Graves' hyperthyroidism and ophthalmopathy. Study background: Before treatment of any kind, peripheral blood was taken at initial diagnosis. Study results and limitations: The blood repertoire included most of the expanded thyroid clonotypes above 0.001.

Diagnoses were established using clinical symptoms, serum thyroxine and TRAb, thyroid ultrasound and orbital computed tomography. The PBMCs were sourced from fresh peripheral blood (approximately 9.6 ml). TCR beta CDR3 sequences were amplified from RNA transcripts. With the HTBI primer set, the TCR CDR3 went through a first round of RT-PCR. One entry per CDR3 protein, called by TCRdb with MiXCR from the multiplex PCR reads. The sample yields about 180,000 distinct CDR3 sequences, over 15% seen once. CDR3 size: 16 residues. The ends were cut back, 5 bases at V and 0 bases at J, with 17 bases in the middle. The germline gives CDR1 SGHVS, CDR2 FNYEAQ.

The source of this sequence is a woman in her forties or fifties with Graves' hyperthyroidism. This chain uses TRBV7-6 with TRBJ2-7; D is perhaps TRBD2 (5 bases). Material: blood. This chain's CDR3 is CASSPKRAESSYEQYF. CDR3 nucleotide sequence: TGTGCCAGCAGCCCCAAGAGGGCGGAGAGCTCCTACGAGCAGTACTTC.